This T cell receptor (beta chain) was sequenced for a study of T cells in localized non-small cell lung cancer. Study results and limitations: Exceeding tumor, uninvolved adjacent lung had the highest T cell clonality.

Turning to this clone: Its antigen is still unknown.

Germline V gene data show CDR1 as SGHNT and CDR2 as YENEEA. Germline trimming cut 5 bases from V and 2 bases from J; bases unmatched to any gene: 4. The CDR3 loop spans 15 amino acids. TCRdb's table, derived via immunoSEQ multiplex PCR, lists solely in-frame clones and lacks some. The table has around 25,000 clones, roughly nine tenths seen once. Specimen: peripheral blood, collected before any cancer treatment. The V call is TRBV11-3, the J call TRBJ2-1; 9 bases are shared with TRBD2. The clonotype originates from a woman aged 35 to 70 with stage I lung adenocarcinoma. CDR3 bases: TGTGCCAGCAGCATAGCGGGAGAACCCTACAATGAGCAGTTCTTC. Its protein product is CASSIAGEPYNEQFF.